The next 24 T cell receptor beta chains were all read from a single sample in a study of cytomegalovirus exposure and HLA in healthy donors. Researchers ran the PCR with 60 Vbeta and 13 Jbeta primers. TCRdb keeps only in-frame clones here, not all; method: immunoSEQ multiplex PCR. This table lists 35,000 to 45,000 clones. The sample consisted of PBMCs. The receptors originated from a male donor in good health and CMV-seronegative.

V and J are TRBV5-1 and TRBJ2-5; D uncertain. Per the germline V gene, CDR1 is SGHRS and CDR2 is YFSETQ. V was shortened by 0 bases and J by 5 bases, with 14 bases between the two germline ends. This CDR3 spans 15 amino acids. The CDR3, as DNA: TGCGCCAGCAGCTTGGTGCAGCTTTCGAGGGAGACCCAGTACTTC. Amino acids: CASSLVQLSRETQYF.

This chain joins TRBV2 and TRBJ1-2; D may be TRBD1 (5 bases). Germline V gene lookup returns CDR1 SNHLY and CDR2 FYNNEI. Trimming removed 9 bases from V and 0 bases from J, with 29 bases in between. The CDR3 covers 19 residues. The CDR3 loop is CARGYRQGRSSTANYGYTF. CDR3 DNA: TGTGCCAGAGGATACCGACAAGGAAGGAGCTCGACAGCTAACTATGGCTACACCTTC.

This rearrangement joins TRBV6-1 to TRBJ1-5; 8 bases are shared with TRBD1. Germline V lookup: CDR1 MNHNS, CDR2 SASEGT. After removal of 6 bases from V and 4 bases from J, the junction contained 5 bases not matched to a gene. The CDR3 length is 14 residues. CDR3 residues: CASRGQGWNQPQHF. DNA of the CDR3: TGTGCCAGCAGAGGACAGGGTTGGAATCAGCCCCAGCATTTT.

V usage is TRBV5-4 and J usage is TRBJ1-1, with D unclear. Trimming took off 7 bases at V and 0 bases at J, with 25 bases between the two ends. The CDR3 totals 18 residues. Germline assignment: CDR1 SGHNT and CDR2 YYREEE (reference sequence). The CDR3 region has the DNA TGTGCCAGCCCAAGTGATACCCGATACCGGGGTGTGAACACTGAAGCTTTCTTT. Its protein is CASPSDTRYRGVNTEAFF. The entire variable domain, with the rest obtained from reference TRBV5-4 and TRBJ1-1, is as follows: ETGVTQSPTHLIKTRGQQVTLRCSSQSGHNTVSWYQQALGQGPQFIFQYYREEENGRGNFPPRFSGLQFPNYSSELNVNALELDDSALYLCASPSDTRYRGVNTEAFFGQGTRLTVV.

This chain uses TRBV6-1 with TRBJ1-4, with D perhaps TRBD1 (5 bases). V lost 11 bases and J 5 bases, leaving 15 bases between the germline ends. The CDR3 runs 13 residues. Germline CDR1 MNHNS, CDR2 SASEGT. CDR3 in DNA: TGTGCCCGCCATTTGACAGAAAATGAAAAACTGTTTTTT. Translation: CARHLTENEKLFF.

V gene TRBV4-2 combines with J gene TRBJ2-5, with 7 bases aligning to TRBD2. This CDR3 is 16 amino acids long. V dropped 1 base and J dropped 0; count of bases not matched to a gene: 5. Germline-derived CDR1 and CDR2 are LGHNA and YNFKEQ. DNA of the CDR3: TGTGCCAGCAGCCAAGCGGGAGCGGGGTACCAAGAGACCCAGTACTTC. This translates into CASSQAGAGYQETQYF.

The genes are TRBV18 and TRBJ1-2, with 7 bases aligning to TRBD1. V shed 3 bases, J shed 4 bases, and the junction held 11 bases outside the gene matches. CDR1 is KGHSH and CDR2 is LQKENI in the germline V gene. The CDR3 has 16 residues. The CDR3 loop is CASSPPGQTTSYGYTF. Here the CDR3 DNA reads TGTGCCAGCTCACCCCCGGGACAGACTACCTCCTATGGCTACACCTTC.

CDR3 sequence: CASGEPGHRNGYTF. In DNA form, the CDR3 reads TGTGCCAGCGGAGAGCCGGGTCATCGGAATGGCTACACCTTC. J is TRBJ1-2 and V is TRBV6-1; D not certain. CDR3 length: 14 amino acids. In germline, CDR1 is MNHNS, CDR2 SASEGT. Trimming cost V 8 bases and J 6 bases, with 19 bases left between them.

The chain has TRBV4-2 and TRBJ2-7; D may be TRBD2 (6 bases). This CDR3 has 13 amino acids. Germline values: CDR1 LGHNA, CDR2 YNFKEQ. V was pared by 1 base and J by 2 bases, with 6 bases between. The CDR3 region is CASSQGGAYEQYF. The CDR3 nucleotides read TGTGCCAGCAGCCAAGGGGGGGCCTACGAGCAGTACTTC.

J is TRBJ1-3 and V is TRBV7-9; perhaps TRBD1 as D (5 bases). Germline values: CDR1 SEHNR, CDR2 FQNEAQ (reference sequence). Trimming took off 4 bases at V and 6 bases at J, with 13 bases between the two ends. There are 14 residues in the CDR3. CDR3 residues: CASSSRVTENTIYF. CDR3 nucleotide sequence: TGTGCCAGCAGCTCCAGGGTTACTGAAAACACCATATATTTT.

This chain's CDR3 is CASSAGTGTVFF. DNA of the CDR3: TGTGCCAGCAGTGCCGGGACAGGGACGGTGTTTTTT. The chain is built from TRBV7-9 and TRBJ2-2; TRBD1 agrees at 9 bases. The V gene end was trimmed by 6 bases and the J gene end by 15 bases; junction bases not matched to a gene: 8. From germline, CDR1 is SEHNR and CDR2 FQNEAQ (reference sequence). The CDR3 runs to 12 residues.

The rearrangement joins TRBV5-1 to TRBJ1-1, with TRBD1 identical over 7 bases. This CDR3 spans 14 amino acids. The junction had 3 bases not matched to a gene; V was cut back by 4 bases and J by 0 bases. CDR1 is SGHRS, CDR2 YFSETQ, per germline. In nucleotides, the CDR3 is TGCGCCAGCAGCCCGGGACAGATGAACACTGAAGCTTTCTTT. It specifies CASSPGQMNTEAFF. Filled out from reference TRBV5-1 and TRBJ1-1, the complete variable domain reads KAGVTQTPRYLIKTRGQQVTLSCSPISGHRSVSWYQQTPGQGLQFLFEYFSETQRNKGNFPGRFSGRQFSNSRSEMNVSTLELGDSALYLCASSPGQMNTEAFFGQGTRLTVV.

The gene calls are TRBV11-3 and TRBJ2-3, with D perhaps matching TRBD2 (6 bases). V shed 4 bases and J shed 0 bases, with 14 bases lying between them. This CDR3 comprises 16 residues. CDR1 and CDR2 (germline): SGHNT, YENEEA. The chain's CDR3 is CASSSRGSGSTDTQYF. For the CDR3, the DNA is TGTGCCAGCAGCTCCCGGGGGAGTGGGAGCACAGATACGCAGTATTTT.

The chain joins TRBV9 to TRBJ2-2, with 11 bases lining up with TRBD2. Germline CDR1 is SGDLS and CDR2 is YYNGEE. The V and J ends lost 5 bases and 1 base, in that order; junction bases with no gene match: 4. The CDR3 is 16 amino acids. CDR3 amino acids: CASRSTSGENTGELFF. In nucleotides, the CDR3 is TGTGCCAGCAGATCGACTAGCGGGGAGAACACCGGGGAGCTGTTTTTT.

The CDR3 nucleotides are TGTGCCAGCTCGACGAGGGCGACTGGGAACAATGAGCAGTTCTTC. Translation: CASSTRATGNNEQFF. The chain is built from TRBV18 and TRBJ2-1; TRBD2 might be the D (5 bases). Germline CDR1 reads KGHSH; CDR2 reads LQKENI. CDR3 size: 15 residues. V shed 6 bases and J shed 5 bases, with 17 bases lying between them.

CDR3 loop: CASSPGARTDTQYF. For the CDR3, the DNA is TGTGCCAGCAGCCCAGGGGCCCGCACAGATACGCAGTATTTT. The chain recombines TRBV7-9 with TRBJ2-3, with D possibly being TRBD1 (6 bases). V was cut by 5 bases and J by 1 base, with 10 bases left in between. The CDR3 consists of 14 residues. Germline CDR1 is SEHNR and CDR2 is FQNEAQ (reference sequence).

CDR3 coding DNA: TGTGCCAGCAGCTACGGGACAGATAATTCACCCCTCCACTTT. Protein sequence: CASSYGTDNSPLHF. The V call is TRBV7-9, the J call TRBJ1-6; 7 positions match TRBD1. Trimming removed 4 bases from V and 5 bases from J; junction bases left unmatched: 2. The CDR3 length is 14 residues. Germline loops: CDR1 SEHNR, CDR2 FQNEAQ (reference sequence). Looking up the rest from reference TRBV7-9 and TRBJ1-6 gives the full variable domain: DTGVSQNPRHKITKRGQNVTFRCDPISEHNRLYWYRQTLGQGPEFLTYFQNEAQLEKSRLLSDRFSAERPKGSFSTLEIQRTEQGDSAMYLCASSYGTDNSPLHFGNGTRLTVT.

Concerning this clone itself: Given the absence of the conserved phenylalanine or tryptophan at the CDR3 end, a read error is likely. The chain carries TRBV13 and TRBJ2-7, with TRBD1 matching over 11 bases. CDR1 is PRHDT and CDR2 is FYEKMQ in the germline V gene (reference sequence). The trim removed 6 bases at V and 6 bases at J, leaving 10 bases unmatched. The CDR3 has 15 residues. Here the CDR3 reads CASSRPGQGVSEQYL. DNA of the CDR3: TGTGCCAGCAGTCGCCCGGGACAGGGGGTCAGCGAGCAGTACCTC.

The CDR3: CASSLSRGTEAFF. The CDR3, as DNA: TGTGCCAGCAGTTTATCGAGAGGCACTGAAGCTTTCTTT. The chain combines TRBV27 with TRBJ1-1; D remains unclear. The CDR3 sequence is 13 residues long. The V and J ends lost 0 bases and 4 bases respectively, with 6 bases between them. In germline, CDR1 is MNHEY, CDR2 SMNVEV (reference sequence).

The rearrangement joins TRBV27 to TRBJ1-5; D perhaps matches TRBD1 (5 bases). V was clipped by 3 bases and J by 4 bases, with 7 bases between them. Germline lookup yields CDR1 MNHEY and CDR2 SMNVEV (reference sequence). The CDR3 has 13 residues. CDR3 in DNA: TGTGCCAGCAGTTTGGACACTAATCAGCCCCAGCATTTT. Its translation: CASSLDTNQPQHF.

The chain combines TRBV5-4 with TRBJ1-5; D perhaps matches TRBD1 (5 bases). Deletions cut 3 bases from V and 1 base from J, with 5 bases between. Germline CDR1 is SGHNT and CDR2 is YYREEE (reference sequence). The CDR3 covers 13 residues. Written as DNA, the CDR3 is TGTGCCAGCAGCTCAGGGAGCAATCAGCCCCAGCATTTT. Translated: CASSSGSNQPQHF.

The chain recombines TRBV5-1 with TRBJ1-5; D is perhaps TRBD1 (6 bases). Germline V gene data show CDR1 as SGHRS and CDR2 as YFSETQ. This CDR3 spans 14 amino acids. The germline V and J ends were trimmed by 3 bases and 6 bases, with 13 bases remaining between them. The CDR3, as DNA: TGCGCCAGCAGCTACAGCGGGGGCGGTCAGCCCCAGCATTTT. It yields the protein CASSYSGGGQPQHF.

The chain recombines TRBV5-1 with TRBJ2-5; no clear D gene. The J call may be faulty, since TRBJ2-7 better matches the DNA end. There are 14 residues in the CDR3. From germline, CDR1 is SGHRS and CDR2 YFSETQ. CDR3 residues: CASSLVSGSYEQYF. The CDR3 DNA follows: TGCGCCAGCAGCTTGGTCTCAGGTTCCTACGAGCAGTACTTC.

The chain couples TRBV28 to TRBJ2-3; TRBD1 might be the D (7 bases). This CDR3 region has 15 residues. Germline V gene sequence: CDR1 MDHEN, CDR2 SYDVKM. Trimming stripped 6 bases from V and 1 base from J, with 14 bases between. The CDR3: CASSRGARGTDTQYF. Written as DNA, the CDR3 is TGTGCCAGCAGCAGGGGGGCCCGAGGCACAGATACGCAGTATTTT.